This T cell receptor beta chain was captured in a study of blood T cell repertoires in COVID-19. Germline V gene lookup returns CDR1 SGHTA and CDR2 FQGNSA. This CDR3 region has 17 residues. The V gene end was trimmed by 5 bases and the J gene end by 5 bases; junction bases not matched to a gene: 12. The assay was immunoSEQ multiplex PCR, and TCRdb's table has in-frame clones only and misses some. This sample has more than 250,000 clones, with about 88% found just once. Material for sequencing was peripheral blood. V and J are TRBV7-2 and TRBJ2-1; 10 bases agree with TRBD2. The sequence came from a man between 18 and 29 years old with active or convalescent COVID-19. The CDR3 DNA follows: TGTGCCAGCAGCAAACACGGGACTAGCGTTGGGCACAATGAGCAGTTCTTC. Amino acids: CASSKHGTSVGHNEQFF.